The sequence of this T cell receptor (beta chain) was determined in a study of cytomegalovirus exposure and HLA in healthy donors. General study results and limits: TCR beta chains numbering 164 were designated cytomegalovirus-associated. The majority of TCR sequences were rare, yet some public TCRs appeared in many donors. Three chains tied to CMV proved CMV antigen-specific in vitro. Both high specificity and high sensitivity reportedly marked the classifier's diagnosis of cytomegalovirus status.

The junction had 8 bases not matched to a gene; V was cut back by 5 bases and J by 4 bases. Germline values: CDR1 SGHNT, CDR2 YYREEE (reference sequence). The length of the CDR3 is 15 residues. On this clone itself: The target antigen is unknown.

Sequencing used immunoSEQ multiplex PCR; TCRdb keeps in-frame clones, though not all of them. The sample has about 160,000 clones; about 96% are singletons. This TCR came from a woman between 18 and 30 years old in good health and CMV-seronegative. This chain connects TRBV5-4 to TRBJ2-5; 10 positions match TRBD2. Sequencing used PBMCs. Here the CDR3 reads CASRSGGELGETQYF. The CDR3 DNA sequence: TGTGCCAGCAGAAGCGGGGGGGAACTGGGAGAGACCCAGTACTTC.